This TCR beta chain was found in a study of blood T cell repertoires in COVID-19 (dated by TCRdb to about 2020). The study in broad terms: Collaborator samples came from the United States, Italy and Spain and covered acute and convalescent phases of COVID-19. The prospective study material was composed of cDNA or gDNA derived from T cells, B-cell-depleted T cells, or PBMCs. The dataset comprised deeply sampled blood TCRbeta repertoires from subjects exposed to, actively infected with, or recovered from COVID-19. A freely available public database, intended as a resource for researchers studying the immune response to SARS-CoV-2, is where the repertoires were released. The samples were drawn from two sources: the first 160 participants of the ongoing ImmuneRACE study, and 1,254 subjects contributed by 6 global collaborators. The sample metadata nearly always contained a de-identified subject ID, COVID-19 status, age in years and sex. HLA class I and class II types, where available, came from metadata supplied by the sample provider rather than from assay-based typing.

TCRbeta CDR3 regions were amplified from genomic DNA by means of the immunoSEQ Assay, a bias-controlled multiplex PCR. The authors' analysis ran thus. The number of nucleated cells in each sample was estimated from the amplification of reference gene primers within the assay. To quantify the absolute abundance of each unique TCRbeta CDR3 rearrangement, sequence reads were collapsed and filtered. Productive Simpson clonality was computed per sample as the square root of Simpson's diversity index over productive rearrangements. TCRdb stores this immuneACCESS table with in-frame sequences only. Part of the clones is absent; in the studies checked, under half of the shortfall reflects unresolved V genes, and no reason is known for the rest. That table gives V, J and clone size, and the DNA gave D and trimming. The sample contains 150,000 or so clones, about 80% of them found a single time. The ten largest clones represent 9% to 14% of the sample.

CDR3 length: 11 amino acids, cysteine to phenylalanine. The only DNA kept is the CDR3, 33 bases in frame from the first base. V is reduced by 8 bases and J by 4 bases, leaving a spacing of 8 bases between them. Turning to this clone: Its antigen is still unknown. Base qualities are not provided; no much larger clone lies one nucleotide away.

Points the paper makes about the study in general: Clinical and demographic metadata were provided uncurated, with the amount varying by source and participant.

One collaborating source in Seattle enrolled patients while the patients were actively infected and followed the patients over time throughout the course of disease. Whole blood was collected in K2EDTA tubes by collaborating institutions according to the institutions' own protocols. For TCRbeta analysis, collaborators shipped samples in one of three forms: frozen whole blood, isolated PBMCs, or DNA extracted from either of those sample types. This sequence uses TRBV12-3 or TRBV12-4 and TRBJ1-2, and perhaps TRBD1 as D gene, on 5 matching bases. Sequencing was carried out using peripheral blood. The receptor was isolated from a woman aged 55 to 70 with COVID-19, enrolled during active disease. The DNA is as follows: TGTGCCAGCTACGGGGGCTATGGCTACACCTTC. Translated, it gives CASYGGYGYTF.